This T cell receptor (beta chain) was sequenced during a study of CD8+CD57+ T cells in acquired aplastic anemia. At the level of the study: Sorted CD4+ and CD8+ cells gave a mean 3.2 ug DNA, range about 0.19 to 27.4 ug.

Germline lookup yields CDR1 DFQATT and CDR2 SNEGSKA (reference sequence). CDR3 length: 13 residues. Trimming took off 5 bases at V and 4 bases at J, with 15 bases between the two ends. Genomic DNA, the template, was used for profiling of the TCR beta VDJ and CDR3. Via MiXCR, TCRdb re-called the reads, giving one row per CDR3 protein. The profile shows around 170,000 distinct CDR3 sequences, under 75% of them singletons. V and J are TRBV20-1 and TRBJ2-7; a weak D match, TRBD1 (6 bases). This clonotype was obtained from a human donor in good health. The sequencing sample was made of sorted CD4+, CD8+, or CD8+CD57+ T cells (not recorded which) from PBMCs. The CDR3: CSAWAQGGYEQYF. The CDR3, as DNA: TGCAGTGCTTGGGCACAGGGTGGGTACGAGCAGTACTTC.